This is a list of T cell receptor beta chains from one sample in a study of neurological immune-mediated disorders. MiXCR was run by TCRdb on the 5' RACE reads, yielding one entry per CDR3 protein. Found here are approximately 74,000 distinct CDR3 sequences, approximately 9.4% of them singletons; the top ten hold 1.7%. Sequencing input: PBMCs. The origin of the receptors is a middle-aged man in good health. Both conserved end residues are part of each CDR3. A D gene is named only where the DNA matches it firmly. A clone size is listed for some rows: how often the clone was seen (once, few, many), or a class if it is expanded.

j_call	d_call	clone_size	v_call	cdr3_length	cdr3_nt	cdr3_aa
TRBJ2-7	TRBD1	many	TRBV7-9	17	TGTGCCAGCAGCTTAGGCCCTAGACAGGGGGTTCGGCACGAGCAGTACTTC	CASSLGPRQGVRHEQYF
TRBJ2-2	NA	few	TRBV14	15	TGTGCCAGCAGCCGGATAAGATCCTCTCCCGGGGAGCTGTTTTTT	CASSRIRSSPGELFF
TRBJ2-3	TRBD2	many	TRBV9	15	TGTGCCAGCAGTGCGACTAGCGTTCGCACAGATACGCAGTATTTT	CASSATSVRTDTQYF
TRBJ1-1	NA	many	TRBV25-1	15	TGTGCCAGCAGTGATCCCCGACACCAGAACACTGAAGCTTTCTTT	CASSDPRHQNTEAFF
TRBJ1-3	TRBD1	many	TRBV5-1	17	TGCGCCAGCTTCGGACAGGCGGACCTTTATGGTGGAAACACCATATATTTT	CASFGQADLYGGNTIYF
TRBJ2-1	NA	many	TRBV6-2/TRBV6-3	16	TGTGCCAGCTACGACTCACCCGGGACTCGAACGAATGAGCAGTTCTTC	CASYDSPGTRTNEQFF
TRBJ2-6	NA	many	TRBV28	17	TGTGCCAGCAGTTATAGACAGGCCCTAACTGGGGCCAACGTCCTGACTTTC	CASSYRQALTGANVLTF
TRBJ2-1	TRBD1	many	TRBV10-3	15	TGTGCCATCAGTGAGTCTGGACAGGGGGGAGATGAGCAGTTCTTC	CAISESGQGGDEQFF
TRBJ2-6	NA	few	TRBV19	14	TGTGCCAGTAGACAGGGACCTGGGGCCAACGTCCTGACTTTC	CASRQGPGANVLTF
TRBJ1-2	NA	many	TRBV20-1	14	TGCAGTGCCAGAGGGTCAGGAATCAACTATGGCTACACCTTC	CSARGSGINYGYTF
TRBJ2-2	NA	many	TRBV7-2	13	TGTGCCAGCAGCTTAACCATTAAGACAGAGCTGTTTTTT	CASSLTIKTELFF
TRBJ2-7	TRBD2	many	TRBV20-1	14	TGCAGTGCTGATACTAGCGGGAGGGCCTGGGAGCAGTACTTC	CSADTSGRAWEQYF
TRBJ2-6	NA	many	TRBV5-1	13	TGCGCCAGCAGCGCCACTGGGGCCAACGTCCTGACTTTC	CASSATGANVLTF
TRBJ2-1	TRBD1	many	TRBV6-5	15	TGTGCCAGCAAACGGGACAGGGAGACGAGCAATGAGCAGTTCTTC	CASKRDRETSNEQFF
TRBJ2-7	TRBD2	many	TRBV20-1	14	TGCAGTGCTAGAAGGGCTAGCGGGATCGGCGAGCAGTACTTC	CSARRASGIGEQYF
TRBJ2-1	NA	many	TRBV3-1	14	TGTGCCAGCAGCCAAGACCGGGGGGCGTATGAGCAGTTCTTC	CASSQDRGAYEQFF
TRBJ2-1	NA	NA	TRBV7-2	15	TGTGCCAGCAGCCCGTCGGGGCGAGGGTACAATGAGCAGTTCTTC	CASSPSGRGYNEQFF
TRBJ2-7	TRBD1	many	TRBV20-1	13	TGCAGTGCCACTGGACAGGACAACTACGAGCAGTACTTC	CSATGQDNYEQYF
TRBJ2-5	TRBD1	many	TRBV5-1	14	TGCGCCAGCAGCTTACGGGACAGTCAAGAGACCCAGTACTTC	CASSLRDSQETQYF
TRBJ2-1	NA	NA	TRBV6-2/TRBV6-3	17	TGTGCCAGCAGCCTTCAGGGGGGCCCCTTCTCCTACAATGAGCAGTTCTTC	CASSLQGGPFSYNEQFF
TRBJ2-5	NA	many	TRBV30	14	TGTGCCTGGAGAGGGGACACATACCAAGAGACCCAGTACTTC	CAWRGDTYQETQYF
TRBJ2-7	NA	many	TRBV12-3/TRBV12-4	13	TGTGCCAGCAGTTTAGGGGGCCGGGACGAGCAGTACTTC	CASSLGGRDEQYF
TRBJ2-3	NA	many	TRBV28	13	TGTGCCAGCACTGAAGGCGGCACAGATACGCAGTATTTT	CASTEGGTDTQYF
TRBJ2-7	NA	many	TRBV7-8	13	TGTGCCAGCAGGAAAGACAGCCCCTACGAGCAGTACTTC	CASRKDSPYEQYF
TRBJ1-4	NA	many	TRBV18	14	TGTGCCAGCTCACCACGGCCTGGGGTCGAAAAACTGTTTTTT	CASSPRPGVEKLFF
TRBJ2-7	NA	many	TRBV14	14	TGTGCCAGCAGCCAGGGATTTTTTGGCTACGAGCAGTACTTC	CASSQGFFGYEQYF
TRBJ2-7	TRBD2	many	TRBV3-1	17	TGTGCCAGCAGCCGAAGAGTACTAGCGGGGGCCTCCTACGAGCAGTACTTC	CASSRRVLAGASYEQYF
TRBJ1-6	TRBD1	many	TRBV6-5	16	TGTGCCAGCAGTTACGGTCGGACAGGCTTGCTTTCACCCCTCCACTTT	CASSYGRTGLLSPLHF
TRBJ2-2	NA	many	TRBV5-1	16	TGCGCCAGCAGCTTGGATCGGACAGAGAACACCGGGGAGCTGTTTTTT	CASSLDRTENTGELFF
TRBJ2-3	NA	many	TRBV20-1	15	TGCAGTGCTAGTCGGCTAGCGATCTACGGCGATACGCAGTATTTT	CSASRLAIYGDTQYF
TRBJ1-5	NA	many	TRBV12-3/TRBV12-4	19	TGTGCCAGCAGCCGAAGCGGGACATCTCAGAGTGATAGCAATCAGCCCCAGCATTTT	CASSRSGTSQSDSNQPQHF
TRBJ2-5	NA	many	TRBV5-1	14	TGCGCCAGCAGCCTGGGTGGGCCCGAAGAGACCCAGTACTTC	CASSLGGPEETQYF
TRBJ2-5	NA	many	TRBV12-3/TRBV12-4	17	TGTGCCAGCAGTTTCGGCTTTACGGGGGTGGGGGCCGAGACCCAGTACTTC	CASSFGFTGVGAETQYF
TRBJ2-1	NA	NA	TRBV28	17	TGTGCCAGCAGTTCCCAGGGTGTCGGGCACTCCTACAATGAGCAGTTCTTC	CASSSQGVGHSYNEQFF
TRBJ1-4	NA	many	TRBV7-9	14	TGTGCCAGCAGCTTAACGGAGGCTGAGGAAAAACTGTTTTTT	CASSLTEAEEKLFF
TRBJ1-5	TRBD1	NA	TRBV10-3	18	TGTGCCATCAGTGAGACCCGGGGACAGGGAAGGAGCAATCAGCCCCAGCATTTT	CAISETRGQGRSNQPQHF